The source of this T cell receptor beta chain is a study of CD8+ T cells in alopecia areata. The study, taken as a whole, reports: The study found that many expanded lesional clones persisted in scalp and blood during tofacitinib. Possibly because of HLA-related factors, TCR sharing was less clear across patients than in mice. Sequence data from scalp samples additionally include resident alphabeta T cells of normal skin.

The CDR3 contains 18 residues. CDR1 and CDR2 (germline): LNHNV, YYDKDF (reference sequence). The V segment lost 1 base and the J segment 5 bases; nucleotides outside the gene matches: 13. The treatment is: oral pan-JAK inhibitor, 5-10 mg twice daily. Sequencing relied on a cDNA template that was reverse transcribed from extracted RNA. The method was immunoSEQ multiplex PCR; TCRdb's version includes in-frame clones alone and lacks a portion of them. The table includes approximately 160,000 clones, around 60% detected once. This clone was seen only a few times. Its antigen is currently unknown. The TCR was taken from a human donor with alopecia areata. Source: CD4+ T cells sorted from blood, taken at week 24, from a patient treated with tofacitinib. V and J are TRBV15 and TRBJ2-5; 10 positions agree with TRBD2. This CDR3 reads CATSRASGGDPQWETQYF. The CDR3, as DNA: TGTGCCACCAGCAGAGCTAGCGGGGGCGATCCCCAATGGGAGACCCAGTACTTC.